The T cell receptor (beta chain) described here comes from a study of STAT5B mutations in CD4+ large granular lymphocyte leukemia. Method: immunoSEQ multiplex PCR; TCRdb's copy keeps in-frame clones and lacks some. The table lists just under 20,000 clones, roughly 84% of them singletons. The CDR3 runs 16 residues. Germline assignment: CDR1 GTSNPN and CDR2 SVGIG (reference sequence). V lost 3 bases and J lost 0, with 15 bases in between. Sequenced sample: CD4+ T cells from blood buffy coats. The TCR was taken from a human donor in good health. V usage is TRBV30 and J usage is TRBJ1-5; tentatively, D is TRBD1 (6 bases). CDR3 protein: CAWSQRGAYSNQPQHF. The CDR3 bases are TGTGCCTGGAGCCAAAGGGGGGCATATAGCAATCAGCCCCAGCATTTT.